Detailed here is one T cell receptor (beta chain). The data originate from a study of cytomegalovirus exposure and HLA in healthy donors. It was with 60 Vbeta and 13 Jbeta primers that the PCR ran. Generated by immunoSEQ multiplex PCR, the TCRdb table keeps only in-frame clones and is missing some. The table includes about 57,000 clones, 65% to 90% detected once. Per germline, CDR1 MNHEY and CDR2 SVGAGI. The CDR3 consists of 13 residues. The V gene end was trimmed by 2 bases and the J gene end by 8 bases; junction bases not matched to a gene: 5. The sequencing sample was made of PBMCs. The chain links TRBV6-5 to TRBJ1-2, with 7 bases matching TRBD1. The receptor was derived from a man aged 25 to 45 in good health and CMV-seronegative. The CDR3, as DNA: TGTGCCAGCAGTTACCAGACAGGGCACGGCTACACCTTC. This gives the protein CASSYQTGHGYTF.